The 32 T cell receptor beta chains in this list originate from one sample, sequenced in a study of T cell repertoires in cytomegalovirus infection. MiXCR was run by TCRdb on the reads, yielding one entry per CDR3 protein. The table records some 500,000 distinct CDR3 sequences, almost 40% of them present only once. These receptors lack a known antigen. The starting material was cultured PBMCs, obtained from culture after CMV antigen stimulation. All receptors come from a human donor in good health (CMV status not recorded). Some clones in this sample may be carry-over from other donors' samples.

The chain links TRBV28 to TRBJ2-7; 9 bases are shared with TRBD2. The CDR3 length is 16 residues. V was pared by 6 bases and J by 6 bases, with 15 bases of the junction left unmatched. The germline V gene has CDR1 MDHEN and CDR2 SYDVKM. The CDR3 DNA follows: TGTGCCAGCAGATCCGGGACTAGCACCCTAATGGGCGAGCAGTACTTC. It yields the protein CASRSGTSTLMGEQYF.

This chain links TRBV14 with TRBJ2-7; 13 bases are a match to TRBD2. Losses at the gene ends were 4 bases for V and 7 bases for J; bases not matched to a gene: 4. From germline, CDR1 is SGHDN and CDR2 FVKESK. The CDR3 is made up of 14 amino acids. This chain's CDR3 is CASSPGLAGEEQYF. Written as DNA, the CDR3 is TGTGCCAGCAGCCCCGGACTAGCGGGAGAAGAGCAGTACTTC. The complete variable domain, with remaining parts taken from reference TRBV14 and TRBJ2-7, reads EAGVTQFPSHSVIEKGQTVTLRCDPISGHDNLYWYRRVMGKEIKFLLHFVKESKQDESGMPNNRFLAERTGGTYSTLKVQPAELEDSGVYFCASSPGLAGEEQYFGPGTRLTVT.

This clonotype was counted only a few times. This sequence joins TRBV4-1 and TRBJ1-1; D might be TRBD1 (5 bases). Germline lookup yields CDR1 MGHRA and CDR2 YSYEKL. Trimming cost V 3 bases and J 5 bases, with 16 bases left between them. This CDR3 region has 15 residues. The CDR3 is CASSHLLGQGTEAFF. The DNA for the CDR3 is TGCGCCAGCAGCCACCTATTGGGGCAGGGAACTGAAGCTTTCTTT.

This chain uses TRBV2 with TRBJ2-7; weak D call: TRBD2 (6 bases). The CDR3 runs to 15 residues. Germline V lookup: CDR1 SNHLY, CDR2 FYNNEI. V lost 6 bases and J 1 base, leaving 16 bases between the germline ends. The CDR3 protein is CASRIPGLGSYEQYF. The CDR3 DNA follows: TGTGCCAGCAGGATTCCGGGACTGGGTTCCTACGAGCAGTACTTC.

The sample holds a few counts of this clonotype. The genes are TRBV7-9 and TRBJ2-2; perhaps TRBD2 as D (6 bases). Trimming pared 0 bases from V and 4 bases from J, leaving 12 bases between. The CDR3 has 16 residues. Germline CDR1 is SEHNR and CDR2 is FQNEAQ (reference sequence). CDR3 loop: CASSLAREALTGELFF. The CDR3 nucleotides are TGTGCCAGCAGCTTAGCGCGGGAAGCCCTCACCGGGGAGCTGTTTTTT.

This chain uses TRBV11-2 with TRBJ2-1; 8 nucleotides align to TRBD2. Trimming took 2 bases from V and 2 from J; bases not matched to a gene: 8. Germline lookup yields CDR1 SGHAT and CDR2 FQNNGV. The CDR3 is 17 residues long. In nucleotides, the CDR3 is TGTGCCAGCAGCTTACATCTCGGGAGGGACCCCTACAATGAGCAGTTCTTC. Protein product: CASSLHLGRDPYNEQFF.

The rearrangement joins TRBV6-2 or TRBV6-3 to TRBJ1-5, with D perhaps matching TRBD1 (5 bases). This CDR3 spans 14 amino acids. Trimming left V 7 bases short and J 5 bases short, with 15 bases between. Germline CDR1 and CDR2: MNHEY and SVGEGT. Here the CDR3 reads CASTHSRGDQPQHF. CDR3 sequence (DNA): TGTGCCAGCACCCACAGTAGGGGAGATCAGCCCCAGCATTTT.

The CDR3 nucleotides read TGCGCCAGCAGCCTGGACTTTCCGAGCTCCTATAATTCACCCCTCCACTTT. Translated, it gives CASSLDFPSSYNSPLHF. This rearrangement joins TRBV4-1 to TRBJ1-6; no firm D call. The CDR3 sequence is 17 residues long. Germline lookup yields CDR1 MGHRA and CDR2 YSYEKL. Deletions cut 4 bases from V and 0 bases from J, with 13 bases between.

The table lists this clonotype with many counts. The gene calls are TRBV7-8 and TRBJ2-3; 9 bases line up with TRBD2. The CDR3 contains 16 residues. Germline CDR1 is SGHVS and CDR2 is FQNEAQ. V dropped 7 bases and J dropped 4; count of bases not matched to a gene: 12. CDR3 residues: CASKRISGSSPDTQYF. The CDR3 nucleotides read TGTGCCAGCAAACGAATTAGCGGGAGTAGCCCAGATACGCAGTATTTT.

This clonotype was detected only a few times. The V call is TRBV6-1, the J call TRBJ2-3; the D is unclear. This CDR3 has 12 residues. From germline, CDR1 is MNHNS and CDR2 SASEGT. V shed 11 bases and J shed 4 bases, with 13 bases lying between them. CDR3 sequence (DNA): TGTGCCTTAATAGGTTTTGCAGATACGCAGTATTTT. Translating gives CALIGFADTQYF.

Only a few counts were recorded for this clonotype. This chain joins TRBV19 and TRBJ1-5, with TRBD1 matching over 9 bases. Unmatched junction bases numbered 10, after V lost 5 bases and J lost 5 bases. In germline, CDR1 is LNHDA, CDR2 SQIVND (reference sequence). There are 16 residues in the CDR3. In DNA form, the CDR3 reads TGTGCCAGTAGTTCCCACAGGGGGCTGGGGGATCAGCCCCAGCATTTT. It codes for CASSSHRGLGDQPQHF.

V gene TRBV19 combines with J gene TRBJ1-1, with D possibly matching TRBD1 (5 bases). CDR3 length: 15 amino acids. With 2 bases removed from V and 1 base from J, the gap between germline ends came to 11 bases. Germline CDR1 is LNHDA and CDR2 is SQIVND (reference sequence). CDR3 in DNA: TGTGCCAGTAGTATATCGACAGTCCGGAACACTGAAGCTTTCTTT. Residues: CASSISTVRNTEAFF.

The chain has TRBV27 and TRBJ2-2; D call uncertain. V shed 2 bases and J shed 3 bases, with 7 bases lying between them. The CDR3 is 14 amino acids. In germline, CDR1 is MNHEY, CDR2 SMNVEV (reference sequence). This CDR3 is CASSLRRHTGELFF. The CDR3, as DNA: TGTGCCAGCAGTTTAAGACGTCACACCGGGGAGCTGTTTTTT.

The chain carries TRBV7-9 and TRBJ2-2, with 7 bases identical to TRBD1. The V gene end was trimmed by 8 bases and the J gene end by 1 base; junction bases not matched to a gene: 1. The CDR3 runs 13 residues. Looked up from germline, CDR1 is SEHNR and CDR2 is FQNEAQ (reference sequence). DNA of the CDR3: TGTGCCAGCCGGGACAGGAACACCGGGGAGCTGTTTTTT. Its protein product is CASRDRNTGELFF.

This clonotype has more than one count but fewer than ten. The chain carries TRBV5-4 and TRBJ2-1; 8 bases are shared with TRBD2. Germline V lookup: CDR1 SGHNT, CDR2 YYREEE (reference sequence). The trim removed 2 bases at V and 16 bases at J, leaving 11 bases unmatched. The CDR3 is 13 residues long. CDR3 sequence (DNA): TGTGCCAGCAGCTTTCAATCCGGGACTAGTTACTTCTTC. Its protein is CASSFQSGTSYFF. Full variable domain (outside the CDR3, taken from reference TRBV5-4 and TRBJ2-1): ETGVTQSPTHLIKTRGQQVTLRCSSQSGHNTVSWYQQALGQGPQFIFQYYREEENGRGNFPPRFSGLQFPNYSSELNVNALELDDSALYLCASSFQSGTSYFFGPGTRLTVL.

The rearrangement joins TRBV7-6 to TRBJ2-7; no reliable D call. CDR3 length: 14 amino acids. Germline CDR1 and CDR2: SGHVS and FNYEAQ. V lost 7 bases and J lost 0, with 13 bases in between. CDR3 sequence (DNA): TGTGCCAGCACCCTTGACTTAAACTCCTACGAGCAGTACTTC. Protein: CASTLDLNSYEQYF. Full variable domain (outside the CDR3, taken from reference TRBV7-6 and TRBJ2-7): GAGVSQSPRYKVTKRGQDVALRCDPISGHVSLYWYRQALGQGPEFLTYFNYEAQQDKSGLPNDRFSAERPEGSISTLTIQRTEQRDSAMYRCASTLDLNSYEQYFGPGTRLTVT.

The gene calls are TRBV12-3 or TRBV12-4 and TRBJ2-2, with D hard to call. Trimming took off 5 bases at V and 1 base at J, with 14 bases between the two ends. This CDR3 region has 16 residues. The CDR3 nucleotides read TGTGCCAGCAGTCCAGACACCCCCCAGAACACCGGGGAGCTGTTTTTT. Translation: CASSPDTPQNTGELFF.

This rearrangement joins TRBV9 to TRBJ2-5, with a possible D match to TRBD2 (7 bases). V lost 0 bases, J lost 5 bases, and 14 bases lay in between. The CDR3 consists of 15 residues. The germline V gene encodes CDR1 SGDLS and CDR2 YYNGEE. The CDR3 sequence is CASSVGTGGSETQYF. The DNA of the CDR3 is TGTGCCAGCAGCGTAGGGACGGGGGGCTCGGAGACCCAGTACTTC.

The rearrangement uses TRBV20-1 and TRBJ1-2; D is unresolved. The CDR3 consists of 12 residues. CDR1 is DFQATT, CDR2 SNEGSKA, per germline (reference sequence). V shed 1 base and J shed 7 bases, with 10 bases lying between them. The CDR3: CSARAETPGYTF. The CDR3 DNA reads TGCAGTGCTAGAGCGGAGACGCCTGGCTACACCTTC.

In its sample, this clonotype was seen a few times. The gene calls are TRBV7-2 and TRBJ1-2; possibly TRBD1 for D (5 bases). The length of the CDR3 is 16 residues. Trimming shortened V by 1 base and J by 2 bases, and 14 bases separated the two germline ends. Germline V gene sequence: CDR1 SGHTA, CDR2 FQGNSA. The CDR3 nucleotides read TGTGCCAGCAGCTTAGAGCCAACAGGAATCAACTATGGCTACACCTTC. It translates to CASSLEPTGINYGYTF. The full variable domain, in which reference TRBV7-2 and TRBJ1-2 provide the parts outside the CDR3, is GAGVSQSPSNKVTEKGKDVELRCDPISGHTALYWYRQSLGQGLEFLIYFQGNSAPDKSGLPSDRFSAERTGGSVSTLTIQRTQQEDSAVYLCASSLEPTGINYGYTFGSGTRLTVV.

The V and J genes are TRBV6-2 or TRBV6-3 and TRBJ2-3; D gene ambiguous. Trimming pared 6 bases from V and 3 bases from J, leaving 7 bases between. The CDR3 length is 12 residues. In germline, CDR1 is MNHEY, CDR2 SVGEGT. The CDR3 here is CASRVTTDTQYF. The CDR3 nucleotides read TGTGCCAGCAGAGTGACTACAGATACGCAGTATTTT.

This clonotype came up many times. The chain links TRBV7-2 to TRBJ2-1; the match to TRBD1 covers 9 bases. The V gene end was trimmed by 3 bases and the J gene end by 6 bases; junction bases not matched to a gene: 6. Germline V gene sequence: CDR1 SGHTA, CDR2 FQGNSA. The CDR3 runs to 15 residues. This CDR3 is CASSLGQGGVNEQFF. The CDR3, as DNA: TGTGCCAGCAGCTTGGGACAGGGAGGGGTCAATGAGCAGTTCTTC. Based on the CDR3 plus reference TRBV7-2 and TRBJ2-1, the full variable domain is GAGVSQSPSNKVTEKGKDVELRCDPISGHTALYWYRQSLGQGLEFLIYFQGNSAPDKSGLPSDRFSAERTGGSVSTLTIQRTQQEDSAVYLCASSLGQGGVNEQFFGPGTRLTVL.

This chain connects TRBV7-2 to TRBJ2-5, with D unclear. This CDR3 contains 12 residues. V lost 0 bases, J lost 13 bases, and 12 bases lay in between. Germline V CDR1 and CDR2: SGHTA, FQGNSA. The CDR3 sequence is CASSLAEARVYF. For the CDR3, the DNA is TGTGCCAGCAGCTTAGCAGAGGCTAGGGTGTACTTC.

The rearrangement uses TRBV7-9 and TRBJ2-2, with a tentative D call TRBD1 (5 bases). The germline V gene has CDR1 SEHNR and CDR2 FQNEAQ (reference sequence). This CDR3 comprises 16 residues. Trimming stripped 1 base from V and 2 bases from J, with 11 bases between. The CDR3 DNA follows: TGTGCCAGCAGCTTAGATTTTGGGGCCAACACCGGGGAGCTGTTTTTT. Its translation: CASSLDFGANTGELFF.

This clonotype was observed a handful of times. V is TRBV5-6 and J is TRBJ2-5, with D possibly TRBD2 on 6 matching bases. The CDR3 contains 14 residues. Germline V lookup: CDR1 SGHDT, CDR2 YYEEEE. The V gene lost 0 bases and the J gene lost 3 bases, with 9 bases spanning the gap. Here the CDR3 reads CASSLATGEETQYF. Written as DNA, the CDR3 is TGTGCCAGCAGCTTGGCGACGGGAGAAGAGACCCAGTACTTC.

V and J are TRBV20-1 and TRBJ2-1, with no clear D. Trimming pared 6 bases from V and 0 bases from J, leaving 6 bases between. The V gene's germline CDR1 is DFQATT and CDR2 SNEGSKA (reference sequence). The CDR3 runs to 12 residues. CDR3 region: CSARPSYNEQFF. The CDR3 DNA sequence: TGCAGTGCCAGACCCTCCTACAATGAGCAGTTCTTC.

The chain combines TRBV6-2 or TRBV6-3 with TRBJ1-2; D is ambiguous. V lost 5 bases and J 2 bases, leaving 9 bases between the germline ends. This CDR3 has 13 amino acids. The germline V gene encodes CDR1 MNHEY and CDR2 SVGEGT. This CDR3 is CASSPRRNYGYTF. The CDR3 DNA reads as TGTGCCAGCAGTCCGCGCCGGAACTATGGCTACACCTTC.

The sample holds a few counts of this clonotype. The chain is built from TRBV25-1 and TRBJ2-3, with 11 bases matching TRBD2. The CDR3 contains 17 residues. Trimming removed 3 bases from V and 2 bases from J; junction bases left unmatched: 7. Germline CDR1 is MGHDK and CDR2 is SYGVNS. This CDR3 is CASSDLAGGRITDTQYF. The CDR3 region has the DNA TGTGCCAGCAGTGACCTAGCGGGGGGCCGTATCACAGATACGCAGTATTTT.

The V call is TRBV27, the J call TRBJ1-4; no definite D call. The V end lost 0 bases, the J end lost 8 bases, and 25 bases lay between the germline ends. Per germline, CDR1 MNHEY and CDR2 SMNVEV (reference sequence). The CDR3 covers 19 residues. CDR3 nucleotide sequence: TGTGCCAGCAGTTTATCGGCGGTGACCCCGACGACTTCGGGGGAAAAACTGTTTTTT. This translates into CASSLSAVTPTTSGEKLFF. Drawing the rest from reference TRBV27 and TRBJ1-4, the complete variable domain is EAQVTQNPRYLITVTGKKLTVTCSQNMNHEYMSWYRQDPGLGLRQIYYSMNVEVTDKGDVPEGYKVSRKEKRNFPLILESPSPNQTSLYFCASSLSAVTPTTSGEKLFFGSGTQLSVL.

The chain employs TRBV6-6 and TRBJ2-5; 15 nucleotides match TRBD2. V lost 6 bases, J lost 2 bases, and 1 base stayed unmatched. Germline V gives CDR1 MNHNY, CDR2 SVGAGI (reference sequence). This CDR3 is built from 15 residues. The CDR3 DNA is TGTGCCAGCAGGGGGACTAGCGGGGGGCAAGAGACCCAGTACTTC. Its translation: CASRGTSGGQETQYF.

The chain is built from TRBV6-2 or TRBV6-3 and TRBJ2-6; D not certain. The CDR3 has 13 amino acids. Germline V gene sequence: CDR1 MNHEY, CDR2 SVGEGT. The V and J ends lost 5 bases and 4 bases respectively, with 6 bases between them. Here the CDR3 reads CASSPWGANVLTF. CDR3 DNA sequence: TGTGCCAGCAGTCCCTGGGGGGCCAACGTCCTGACTTTC.

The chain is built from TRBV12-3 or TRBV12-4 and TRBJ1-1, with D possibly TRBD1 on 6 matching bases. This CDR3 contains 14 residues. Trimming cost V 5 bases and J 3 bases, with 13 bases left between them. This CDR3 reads CASSEVQGYTEAFF. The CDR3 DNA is TGTGCCAGCAGTGAGGTGCAGGGGTACACTGAAGCTTTCTTT.